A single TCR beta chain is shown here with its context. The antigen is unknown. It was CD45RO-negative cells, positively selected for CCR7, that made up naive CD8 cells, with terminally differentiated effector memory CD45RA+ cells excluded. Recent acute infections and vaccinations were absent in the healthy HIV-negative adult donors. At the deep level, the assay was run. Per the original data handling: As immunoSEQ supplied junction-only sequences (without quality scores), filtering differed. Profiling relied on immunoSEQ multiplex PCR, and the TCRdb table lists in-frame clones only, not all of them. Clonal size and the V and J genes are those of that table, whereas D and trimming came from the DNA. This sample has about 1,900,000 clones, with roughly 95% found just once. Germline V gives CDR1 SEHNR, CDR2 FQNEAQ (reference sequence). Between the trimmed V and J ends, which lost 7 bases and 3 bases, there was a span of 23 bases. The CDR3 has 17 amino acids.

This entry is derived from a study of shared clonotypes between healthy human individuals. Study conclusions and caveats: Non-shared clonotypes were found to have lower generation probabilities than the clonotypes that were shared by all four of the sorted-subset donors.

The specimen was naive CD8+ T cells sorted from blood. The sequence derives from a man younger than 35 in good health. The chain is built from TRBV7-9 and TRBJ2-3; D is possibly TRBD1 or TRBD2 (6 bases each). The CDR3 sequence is CASIAWNRGQGTDTQYF. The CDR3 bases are TGTGCCAGCATCGCCTGGAATCGGGGGCAAGGGACAGATACGCAGTATTTT.